This entry concerns a single T cell receptor (beta chain). As yet, its antigen is unknown. The data derive from a study of radiotherapy plus CTLA-4 blockade in lung cancer. Turning to the study itself: Patients showed objective responses in 18% of cases, and disease control was achieved by under 35%.

TCRdb's copy holds only in-frame clones and misses some; the assay was immunoSEQ multiplex PCR. The data show 70,000 to 95,000 clones, approximately 83% seen once. General study findings and limits: Some TCR clones had been derived from tumors. These clones expanded in peripheral blood after radiotherapy plus ipilimumab.

CDR1 is MNHEY and CDR2 is SVGAGI in the germline V gene. This CDR3 spans 15 amino acids. After removal of 5 bases from V and 6 bases from J, the junction contained 9 bases not matched to a gene. The sequenced sample was peripheral blood, obtained from a patient treated with radiotherapy plus ipilimumab. J is TRBJ2-4 and V is TRBV6-5, with 8 bases matching TRBD2. The sequence came from a human donor with non-small cell lung cancer that progressed on radiotherapy plus ipilimumab. CDR3 sequence (DNA): TGTGCCAGCAGTAGGATGAGCGGGGGACTAAACATTCAGTACTTC. Protein: CASSRMSGGLNIQYF.